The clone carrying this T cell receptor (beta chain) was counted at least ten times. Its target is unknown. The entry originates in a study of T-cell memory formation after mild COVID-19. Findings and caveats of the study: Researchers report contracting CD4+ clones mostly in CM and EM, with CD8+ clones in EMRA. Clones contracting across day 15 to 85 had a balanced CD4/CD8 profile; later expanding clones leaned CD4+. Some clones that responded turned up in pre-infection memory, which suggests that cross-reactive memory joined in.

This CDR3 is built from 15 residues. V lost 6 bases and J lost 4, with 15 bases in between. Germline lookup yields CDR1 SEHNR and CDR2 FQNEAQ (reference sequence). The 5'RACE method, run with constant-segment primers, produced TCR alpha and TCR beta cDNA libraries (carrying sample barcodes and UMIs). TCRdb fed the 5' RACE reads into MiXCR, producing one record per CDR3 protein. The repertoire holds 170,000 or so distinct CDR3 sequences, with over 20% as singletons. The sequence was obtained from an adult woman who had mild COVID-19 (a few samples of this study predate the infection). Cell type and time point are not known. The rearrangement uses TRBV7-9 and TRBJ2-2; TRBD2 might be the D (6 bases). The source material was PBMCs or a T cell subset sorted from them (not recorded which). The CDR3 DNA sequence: TGTGCCAGCAGACCACCCGGGGGAGGCACCGGGGAGCTGTTTTTT. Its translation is CASRPPGGGTGELFF. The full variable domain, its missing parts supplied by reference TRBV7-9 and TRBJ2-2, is DTGVSQNPRHKITKRGQNVTFRCDPISEHNRLYWYRQTLGQGPEFLTYFQNEAQLEKSRLLSDRFSAERPKGSFSTLEIQRTEQGDSAMYLCASRPPGGGTGELFFGEGSRLTVL.